This T cell receptor (beta chain) was recorded in a study of blood T cell repertoires in COVID-19. Overall study context: The samples span acute and convalescent COVID-19 from the United States, Italy and Spain. PBMCs, B-cell-depleted T cells, or T cells provided the cDNA or gDNA that made up the material.

As handled by the study authors: Cell counts per sample came from amplifying reference gene primers. The repertoire was sequenced with immunoSEQ multiplex PCR; TCRdb's copy has only in-frame clones and lacks some. V, J and clone size are those of that table, while D and trimming were read from the DNA. Of over 100,000 clones in the sample, approximately 78% were seen once. This clone was picked up one time. Other DNA variants within this sample encode the same CDR3. Trimming took 3 bases from V and 4 from J, leaving 6 bases between them. Germline V lookup: CDR1 SQVTM, CDR2 ANQGSEA. The CDR3 length is 11 residues.

The chain links TRBV29-1 to TRBJ1-1, with TRBD1 as a possible D gene (6 bases). This receptor was identified in an older man with acute or convalescent COVID-19. Sequenced material: peripheral blood. CDR3 in amino acids: CSVDRGTEAFF. CDR3 nucleotides: TGCAGCGTTGACAGGGGCACTGAAGCTTTCTTT.